The clone carrying this T cell receptor (beta chain) was counted a single time. Antigen unknown. All patients were mismatch repair deficient, assessed by either PCR or immunohistochemistry. The TCR-sequenced patients were a few responders to pembrolizumab. The data are from a study of PD-1 blockade in mismatch repair-deficient tumors. On the study more broadly: All were previously treated, progressing patients with 11 to 13 mismatch repair-deficient cancer types. Study outcomes and limitations: Rapid post-treatment expansion, then contraction, generally preceding radiologic response, marked tumor-resident clones.

The CDR3 has 14 amino acids. V was cut by 7 bases and J by 0 bases, with 9 bases left in between. Germline V gene sequence: CDR1 SNHLY, CDR2 FYNNEI. Produced via immunoSEQ multiplex PCR; TCRdb's table is partial and in-frame only. The sample shows some 110,000 clones, around 80% of them seen only once. The V gene is TRBV2, the J gene TRBJ1-4; no clear D. This receptor was taken from an adult with mismatch repair-deficient cancer. The sample here was peripheral blood, taken about 60 weeks after starting pembrolizumab. The CDR3 coding sequence is TGTGCCAGCAAACCGGTTGCAACTAATGAAAAACTGTTTTTT. Amino acid sequence: CASKPVATNEKLFF.